Shown below are 30 T cell receptor beta chains from a single sample sequenced in a study of OX40 agonist ivuxolimab in advanced cancers. Sequencing used immunoSEQ multiplex PCR; TCRdb keeps in-frame clones, though not all of them. The data contain 150,000 to 190,000 clones, 90% to 95% of them seen just once; the ten biggest clones take up approximately 0.32%. The source material was CD4+ or CD8+ T cells sorted from blood, sampled in a trial of the OX40 agonist ivuxolimab. The origin of the receptors is an adult with an advanced solid tumor such as melanoma, head and neck, liver or kidney cancer.

The gene calls are TRBV18 and TRBJ2-2; D is ambiguous. The germline V and J ends were trimmed by 4 bases and 4 bases, with 7 bases remaining between them. This CDR3 spans 13 amino acids. Germline V gives CDR1 KGHSH, CDR2 LQKENI. DNA for the CDR3: TGTGCCAGCTCACTAATCAGCACCGGGGAGCTGTTTTTT. Its translation is CASSLISTGELFF.

The chain recombines TRBV4-1 with TRBJ2-7, with TRBD1 matching 9 bases. V trimming: 2 bases; J trimming: 7 bases; junction bases outside the gene matches: 9. From germline, CDR1 is MGHRA and CDR2 YSYEKL. The CDR3 spans 15 residues. The CDR3 is CASSQPGTGRREQYF. CDR3 sequence (DNA): TGCGCCAGCAGCCAACCCGGGACAGGGAGGAGGGAGCAGTACTTC.

The chain is built from TRBV9 and TRBJ2-5, with TRBD1 matching 12 bases. V trimming: 3 bases; J trimming: 5 bases; junction bases outside the gene matches: 8. Germline V CDR1 and CDR2: SGDLS, YYNGEE. The CDR3 consists of 16 residues. The CDR3, as DNA: TGTGCCAGCAGCGGCCGGGACAGGGGGCGCGAGGAGACCCAGTACTTC. Protein sequence: CASSGRDRGREETQYF. The full variable domain, its missing parts supplied by reference TRBV9 and TRBJ2-5, is DSGVTQTPKHLITATGQRVTLRCSPRSGDLSVYWYQQSLDQGLQFLIQYYNGEERAKGNILERFSAQQFPDLHSELNLSSLELGDSALYFCASSGRDRGREETQYFGPGTRLLVL.

This sequence joins TRBV15 and TRBJ2-2; D is ambiguous. The CDR3 length is 12 residues. Per the germline V gene, CDR1 is LNHNV and CDR2 is YYDKDF (reference sequence). Trimming pared 3 bases from V and 7 bases from J, leaving 6 bases between. The CDR3: CATSSLFGELFF. In DNA form, the CDR3 reads TGTGCCACCAGCAGCCTATTCGGGGAGCTGTTTTTT. Based on the CDR3 plus reference TRBV15 and TRBJ2-2, the full variable domain is DAMVIQNPRYQVTQFGKPVTLSCSQTLNHNVMYWYQQKSSQAPKLLFHYYDKDFNNEADTPDNFQSRRPNTSFCFLDIRSPGLGDTAMYLCATSSLFGELFFGEGSRLTVL.

The genes are TRBV7-2 and TRBJ2-7; 8 bases align to TRBD1. This CDR3 is built from 16 residues. The V gene end was trimmed by 1 base and the J gene end by 2 bases; junction bases not matched to a gene: 7. The germline CDR1 and CDR2 sequences are SGHTA and FQGNSA. CDR3 loop: CASSLVLDRVPYEQYF. The CDR3 DNA is TGTGCCAGCAGCTTAGTCCTGGACAGGGTGCCCTACGAGCAGTACTTC.

The rearrangement links TRBV11-2 to TRBJ2-3, with 14 bases identical to TRBD2. Germline V gives CDR1 SGHAT, CDR2 FQNNGV. V lost 5 bases, J lost 4 bases, and 5 bases stayed unmatched. This CDR3 has 16 residues. DNA of the CDR3: TGTGCCAGCAGCCCACGACTAGCGGGAGGGCCAGATACGCAGTATTTT. Its protein is CASSPRLAGGPDTQYF.

This chain uses TRBV7-2 with TRBJ1-2; 7 nucleotides align to TRBD1. The length of the CDR3 is 13 residues. Germline CDR1 SGHTA, CDR2 FQGNSA. Trimming at V came to 4 bases and at J to 6 bases, leaving 5 bases not matched to a gene. CDR3 protein: CASSSDRLNGYTF. CDR3 bases: TGTGCCAGCAGCTCGGACAGGTTAAATGGCTACACCTTC.

This clone was seen only once. J is TRBJ1-6 and V is TRBV12-5, with 11 nucleotides matching TRBD1. Germline trimming cut 1 base from V and 7 bases from J; bases unmatched to any gene: 3. CDR1 is LGHNT and CDR2 is FRNRAP in the germline V gene. CDR3 length: 16 residues. The CDR3 loop reads CASGLGGQGGNSPLHF. CDR3 sequence (DNA): TGTGCTAGTGGTTTGGGGGGACAGGGGGGAAATTCACCCCTCCACTTT.

This chain's CDR3 is CASSVGGQYGYTF. In DNA form, the CDR3 reads TGTGCCAGCAGCGTAGGGGGACAGTATGGCTACACCTTC. The chain has TRBV9 and TRBJ1-2, with 7 bases matching TRBD1. The CDR3 covers 13 residues. Germline loops: CDR1 SGDLS, CDR2 YYNGEE. Trimming at V came to 0 bases and at J to 5 bases, leaving 1 base not matched to a gene.

The chain recombines TRBV21-1 with TRBJ2-4. TRBV21-1 is designated a pseudogene. The CDR3 consists of 20 residues. In nucleotides, the CDR3 is TGTGCCAGCAGCAAAAGGGGGAGACTAGACAAGAAACTAGCCAAAAACATTCAGTACTTC. As protein: CASSKRGRLDKKLAKNIQYF.

V usage is TRBV28 and J usage is TRBJ2-7; 8 bases map to TRBD1. Germline lookup yields CDR1 MDHEN and CDR2 SYDVKM. The CDR3 runs 13 residues. J was trimmed by 3 bases and V by 5 bases; bases with no gene match: 3. The CDR3 protein is CASSGGQDYEQYF. CDR3 nucleotide sequence: TGTGCCAGCAGTGGGGGACAGGACTACGAGCAGTACTTC.

The chain has TRBV11-2 and TRBJ1-5, with no clear D. Deletions cut 4 bases from V and 6 bases from J, with 10 bases between. The V gene's germline CDR1 is SGHAT and CDR2 FQNNGV. The CDR3 loop spans 13 amino acids. DNA of the CDR3: TGTGCCAGCAGCTCCTCGGGTCTTCAGCCCCAGCATTTT. Translated, it gives CASSSSGLQPQHF.

The rearrangement links TRBV5-1 to TRBJ2-5; D perhaps matches TRBD1 (6 bases). The V gene lost 0 bases and the J gene lost 0 bases, with 6 bases spanning the gap. This CDR3 is built from 14 residues. Germline assignment: CDR1 SGHRS and CDR2 YFSETQ. The CDR3 here is CASSLAGDQETQYF. The CDR3 nucleotides read TGCGCCAGCAGCTTGGCAGGGGACCAAGAGACCCAGTACTTC.

The rearrangement joins TRBV28 to TRBJ1-3; TRBD1 agrees at 7 bases. After removal of 6 bases from V and 4 bases from J, the junction contained 9 bases not matched to a gene. The length of the CDR3 is 15 residues. Per the germline V gene, CDR1 is MDHEN and CDR2 is SYDVKM. CDR3 amino acids: CASRPRDRGGNTIYF. The CDR3 region has the DNA TGTGCCAGCAGACCCCGGGACAGAGGCGGAAACACCATATATTTT.

The CDR3, as DNA: TGTGCCAGTAGTATCAGGGGCCAGGCTAACTATGGCTACACCTTC. Translated, it gives CASSIRGQANYGYTF. The chain is built from TRBV19 and TRBJ1-2; D is perhaps TRBD1 (6 bases). CDR1 is LNHDA and CDR2 is SQIVND in the germline V gene (reference sequence). The CDR3 loop spans 15 amino acids. Trimming stripped 3 bases from V and 0 bases from J, with 11 bases between. The full variable domain, with the rest looked up from reference TRBV19 and TRBJ1-2, is DGGITQSPKYLFRKEGQNVTLSCEQNLNHDAMYWYRQDPGQGLRLIYYSQIVNDFQKGDIAEGYSVSREKKESFPLTVTSAQKNPTAFYLCASSIRGQANYGYTFGSGTRLTVV.

The J gene is TRBJ2-1, the V gene TRBV20-1, with 7 bases lining up with TRBD2. Losses at the gene ends were 1 base for V and 16 bases for J; bases not matched to a gene: 7. This CDR3 comprises 11 residues. Looked up from germline, CDR1 is DFQATT and CDR2 is SNEGSKA (reference sequence). The CDR3 nucleotides are TGCAGTGCTAGAGGCAGCGGGACCGGTTTCTTC. Amino acids: CSARGSGTGFF.

The chain has TRBV19 and TRBJ2-7; TRBD2 matches 11 bases. Per the germline V gene, CDR1 is LNHDA and CDR2 is SQIVND (reference sequence). V was clipped by 6 bases and J by 2 bases; unmatched bases: 9. CDR3 length: 16 residues. The CDR3 protein is CASSLIGTSGAYEQYF. CDR3 in DNA: TGTGCCAGTAGCTTGATCGGGACTAGCGGAGCCTACGAGCAGTACTTC.

This rearrangement joins TRBV5-1 to TRBJ2-7, with D perhaps given as TRBD1 or TRBD2 (7 bases each). CDR3 length: 14 amino acids. CDR1 is SGHRS, CDR2 YFSETQ, per germline. The V end lost 3 bases, the J end lost 2 bases, and 12 bases lay between the germline ends. This chain's CDR3 is CASSSQGTTYEQYF. CDR3 bases: TGCGCCAGCAGCTCACAGGGGACTACCTACGAGCAGTACTTC.

The chain combines TRBV6-5 with TRBJ1-3, with a possible D match to TRBD1 (5 bases). Germline-derived CDR1 and CDR2 are MNHEY and SVGAGI. CDR3 length equals 15 residues. The V end lost 6 bases, the J end lost 0 bases, and 12 bases lay between the germline ends. The CDR3 spells CASSKGSLSGNTIYF. The CDR3 bases are TGTGCCAGCAGCAAGGGGTCCCTCTCTGGAAACACCATATATTTT.

V and J are TRBV28 and TRBJ2-1; D unclear. V lost 5 bases and J 2 bases, leaving 10 bases between the germline ends. CDR1 MDHEN and CDR2 SYDVKM come from the germline V gene. CDR3 size: 14 residues. The CDR3 is CASSRTNAYNEQFF. CDR3 DNA sequence: TGTGCCAGCAGTCGTACAAACGCCTACAATGAGCAGTTCTTC.

This chain uses TRBV6-5 with TRBJ1-2, with D uncertain. The CDR3 is made up of 15 amino acids. Germline-derived CDR1 and CDR2 are MNHEY and SVGAGI. V was pared by 2 bases and J by 0 bases, with 10 bases between. This chain's CDR3 is CASSYGASANYGYTF. The CDR3 DNA is TGTGCCAGCAGTTACGGAGCATCAGCTAACTATGGCTACACCTTC.

The chain joins TRBV15 to TRBJ2-1, with D unclear. V gave up 6 bases and J gave up 0 bases, with 15 bases separating them. The germline V gene has CDR1 LNHNV and CDR2 YYDKDF (reference sequence). CDR3 length: 16 amino acids. CDR3: CATRQTGWDSYNEQFF. The CDR3 nucleotides are TGTGCCACCAGGCAGACGGGCTGGGACTCCTACAATGAGCAGTTCTTC.

The chain joins TRBV18 to TRBJ1-3, with TRBD1 as a possible D gene (5 bases). The CDR3 covers 15 residues. Germline V gene sequence: CDR1 KGHSH, CDR2 LQKENI. Trimming removed 3 bases at V and 0 bases at J, with 9 bases between. The CDR3 nucleotides read TGTGCCAGCTCACCCGGGGCCCTCTCTGGAAACACCATATATTTT. This sequence encodes CASSPGALSGNTIYF.

The gene calls are TRBV19 and TRBJ1-5; 12 bases line up with TRBD1. V was clipped by 6 bases and J by 3 bases; unmatched bases: 3. The CDR3 extends over 15 amino acids. CDR1 LNHDA and CDR2 SQIVND come from the germline V gene (reference sequence). CDR3 DNA sequence: TGTGCCAGTAGCTGGGGACAGGGGGCCAATCAGCCCCAGCATTTT. Protein sequence: CASSWGQGANQPQHF.

As to this clone: Other DNA sequences within the sample encode an identical CDR3. This chain links TRBV10-3 with TRBJ2-3; D is undetermined. Trimming stripped 5 bases from V and 5 bases from J, with 14 bases between. The CDR3 is made up of 14 amino acids. CDR1 is ENHRY, CDR2 SYGVKD, per germline. CDR3 nucleotide sequence: TGTGCCATCAGTATCGGAGTCACGGGAGATACGCAGTATTTT. Translating gives CAISIGVTGDTQYF.

The chain uses TRBV6-4 and TRBJ1-2, with D maybe TRBD1 (5 bases). The length of the CDR3 is 13 residues. CDR1 MRHNA and CDR2 SNTAGT come from the germline V gene. With 0 bases removed from V and 4 bases from J, the gap between germline ends came to 6 bases. In nucleotides, the CDR3 is TGTGCCAGCAGTGACTCGGGGGGCTATGGCTACACCTTC. This sequence encodes CASSDSGGYGYTF.

This chain uses TRBV5-4 with TRBJ1-3; TRBD1 might be the D (5 bases). Trimming shortened V by 2 bases and J by 4 bases, and 16 bases separated the two germline ends. The germline CDR1 and CDR2 sequences are SGHNT and YYREEE (reference sequence). The CDR3 covers 16 residues. The CDR3 DNA sequence: TGTGCCAGCAGCTTTGGGGCGGGGGATCCGGGAAACACCATATATTTT. It is translated as CASSFGAGDPGNTIYF.

The V gene is TRBV5-4, the J gene TRBJ2-5; 7 nucleotides agree with TRBD1. Germline values: CDR1 SGHNT, CDR2 YYREEE (reference sequence). This CDR3 contains 16 residues. The V and J ends lost 3 bases and 3 bases, in that order; junction bases with no gene match: 11. The CDR3 sequence is CASSSAEGAVKETQYF. For the CDR3, the DNA is TGTGCCAGCAGCTCGGCTGAGGGGGCCGTAAAAGAGACCCAGTACTTC.

This CDR3 reads CASSDRGEQYF. The CDR3 DNA is TGCGCCAGCAGTGACAGGGGCGAGCAGTACTTC. The chain couples TRBV10-2 to TRBJ2-7, with D maybe TRBD1 (6 bases). The CDR3 extends over 11 amino acids. Germline V lookup: CDR1 WSHSY, CDR2 SAAADI. V was shortened by 3 bases and J by 6 bases, with 6 bases between the two germline ends.

This chain connects TRBV19 to TRBJ1-5; unclear D gene. This CDR3 is built from 14 residues. Germline values: CDR1 LNHDA, CDR2 SQIVND (reference sequence). Trimming cost V 5 bases and J 3 bases, with 11 bases left between them. The CDR3 reads CASSYRETNQPQHF. The CDR3 bases are TGTGCCAGTAGTTATAGGGAGACCAATCAGCCCCAGCATTTT.